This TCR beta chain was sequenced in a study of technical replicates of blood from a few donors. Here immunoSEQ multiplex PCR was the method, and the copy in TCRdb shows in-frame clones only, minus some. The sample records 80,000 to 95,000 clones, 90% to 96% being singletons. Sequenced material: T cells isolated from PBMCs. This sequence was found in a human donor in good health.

In nucleotides, the CDR3 is TGTGCCAGCAGTGATGTACGGACAGGGGTTCTCGATGAGCAGTTCTTC. This sequence encodes CASSDVRTGVLDEQFF. This sequence joins TRBV25-1 and TRBJ2-1; TRBD1 aligns across 9 bases. Unmatched junction bases numbered 11, after V lost 3 bases and J lost 8 bases. The CDR3 has 16 residues. Germline CDR1 reads MGHDK; CDR2 reads SYGVNS.